Below are 7 T cell receptor beta chains sequenced from a single sample in a study of read filtering for tumor transcriptome and immune sequencing (dated by TCRdb to 2020 to 2021). TCRdb lists the instrument as Illumina HiSeq 4000. The Immunoverse kit was used to build TCR libraries from 400 ng RNA, with molecular barcoded adaptors covering alpha/delta and beta/gamma chains. TCRdb handled the public reads itself, with Q25 trimming in fastp and clone calling in MiXCR, and kept productive beta chains. Rows matching on CDR3 protein sequence are summarized as one entry with the most common DNA and genes. In this sample the table shows some 140,000 distinct CDR3 sequences, about 13% of which occur a single time. Of the sample, 7% to 9% falls within the top ten clones. Sequencing used a population of CD138-negative cells sorted from bone marrow. The cell subset or site label, read with the paper, signifies: bone marrow mononuclear cells depleted of CD138+ plasma/myeloma cells by negative magnetic selection. These receptors all come from a donor aged 40 or over with multiple myeloma.

The chain combines TRBV5-1 with TRBJ1-1; 8 nucleotides line up with TRBD1. Trimming cost V 3 bases and J 4 bases; bases outside gene matches: 17. The germline V gene has CDR1 SGHRS and CDR2 YFSETQ. This CDR3 contains 18 residues. The CDR3 sequence is CASSWKETGVSFGTEAFF. The CDR3 nucleotides are TGCGCCAGCAGCTGGAAGGAGACAGGGGTTTCATTCGGCACTGAAGCTTTCTTT.

This clonotype was counted ten times or more. The gene calls are TRBV20-1 and TRBJ2-1; 7 bases match TRBD2. This CDR3 has 13 residues. Germline CDR1 reads DFQATT; CDR2 reads SNEGSKA (reference sequence). The V segment lost 6 bases and the J segment 6 bases; nucleotides outside the gene matches: 8. The DNA for the CDR3 is TGCAGTGCGGCCCCCGGGAGGCCCAATGAGCAGTTCTTC. Translation gives CSAAPGRPNEQFF.

This clonotype was seen many times. The chain couples TRBV5-1 to TRBJ2-3; D perhaps matches TRBD2 (6 bases). Germline V CDR1 and CDR2: SGHRS, YFSETQ. The ends were cut back, 3 bases at V and 8 bases at J, with 13 bases in the middle. The length of the CDR3 is 13 residues. CDR3 bases: TGCGCCAGCAGCTCCCTGACTAGTATTACGCAGTATTTT. This encodes CASSSLTSITQYF.

A few counts support this clonotype. A much larger clone differs by one base, so this may be a read error. This rearrangement joins TRBV10-3 to TRBJ2-1; TRBD2 is a possible D gene (6 bases). The V gene's germline CDR1 is ENHRY and CDR2 SYGVKD. CDR3 length: 14 amino acids. CDR3 in amino acids: CAVSSVTRFSEQFF. The CDR3 region has the DNA TGTGCCGTCAGTTCCGTGACTAGATTCAGTGAGCAGTTCTTC.

Concerning this clonotype itself: A read error may be the cause here, since a much bigger clone is one base away. This chain links TRBV6-2 or TRBV6-3 with TRBJ2-3; 9 bases map to TRBD2. This CDR3 comprises 16 residues. In germline, CDR1 is MNHEY, CDR2 SVGEGT. For the CDR3, the DNA is TGTGCCAGCAGTTACCGTAGCGGGAGTGGCACAGATAAGCAGTATTTT. Amino acids: CASSYRSGSGTDKQYF.

This clonotype was seen repeatedly, ten times or more. The CDR3 is CASSLSGDRGGNTEAFF. In DNA form, the CDR3 reads TGTGCCAGCAGTTTATCGGGGGACAGGGGCGGGAACACTGAAGCTTTCTTT. The rearrangement uses TRBV27 and TRBJ1-1; TRBD1 agrees at 10 bases. Germline-derived CDR1 and CDR2 are MNHEY and SMNVEV (reference sequence). The CDR3 length is 17 residues. J lost 1 base, V lost 0 bases, and 5 bases had no gene match.

This clonotype appeared many times. This sequence joins TRBV27 and TRBJ2-1, with 14 bases identical to TRBD2. The CDR3 is 17 residues long. V shed 0 bases, J shed 9 bases, and the junction held 7 bases outside the gene matches. Germline lookup yields CDR1 MNHEY and CDR2 SMNVEV (reference sequence). The CDR3 DNA follows: TGTGCCAGCAGTTTATCGACAGGACTAGCGGGAGGCGGTGAGCAGTTCTTC. It yields the protein CASSLSTGLAGGGEQFF.